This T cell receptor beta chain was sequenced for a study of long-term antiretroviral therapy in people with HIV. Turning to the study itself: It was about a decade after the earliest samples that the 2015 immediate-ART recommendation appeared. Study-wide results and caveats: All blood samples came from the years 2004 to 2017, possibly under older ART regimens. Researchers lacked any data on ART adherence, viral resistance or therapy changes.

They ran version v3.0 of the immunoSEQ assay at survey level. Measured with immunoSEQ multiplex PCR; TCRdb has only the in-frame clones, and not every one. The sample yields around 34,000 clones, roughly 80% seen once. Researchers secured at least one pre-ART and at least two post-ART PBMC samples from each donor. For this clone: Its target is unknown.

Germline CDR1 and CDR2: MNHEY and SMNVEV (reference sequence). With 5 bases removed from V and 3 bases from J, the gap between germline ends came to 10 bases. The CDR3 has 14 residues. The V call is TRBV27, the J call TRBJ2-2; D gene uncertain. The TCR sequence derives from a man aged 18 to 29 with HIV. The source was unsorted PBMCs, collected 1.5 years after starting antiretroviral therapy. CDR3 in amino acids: CASSQRRDTGELFF. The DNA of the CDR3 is TGTGCCAGCAGTCAGAGACGAGACACCGGGGAGCTGTTTTTT.